Listed here are 4 T cell receptor beta chains from one sample, sequenced in a study of shared clonotypes between healthy human individuals. Profiling relied on immunoSEQ multiplex PCR, and the TCRdb table lists in-frame clones only, not all of them. This repertoire shows some 1 million clones, 70% to 80% found once; its top ten account for nearly 1.5%. The sequencing input was memory CD4+ T cells sorted from blood. The subset here: CD45RA-negative fraction. The receptors originated from a man aged 18 to 29 in good health.

J is TRBJ2-3 and V is TRBV11-3; D gene uncertain. CDR3 size: 13 residues. Trimming took 4 bases from V and 6 from J, leaving 11 bases between them. Germline V lookup: CDR1 SGHNT, CDR2 YENEEA. In DNA form, the CDR3 reads TGTGCCAGCAGCTCCTGGGGTAGTGATACGCAGTATTTT. It encodes CASSSWGSDTQYF.

V and J are TRBV25-1 and TRBJ2-5; TRBD1 aligns across 7 bases. J lost 2 bases, V lost 4 bases, and 10 bases had no gene match. Per germline, CDR1 MGHDK and CDR2 SYGVNS. The CDR3 is 16 amino acids. The CDR3 nucleotides read TGTGCCAGCAGTGCCTTCATCGGGACAGATCAAGAGACCCAGTACTTC. This encodes CASSAFIGTDQETQYF.

V usage is TRBV6-1 and J usage is TRBJ1-1; weak D call: TRBD1 (6 bases). This CDR3 spans 15 amino acids. CDR1 is MNHNS and CDR2 is SASEGT in the germline V gene. V dropped 6 bases and J dropped 7 bases, with 21 bases sitting between them. CDR3 coding DNA: TGTGCCAGCAGAACAGGGCAGGGCCAAGGGAATGAAGCTTTCTTT. Translation: CASRTGQGQGNEAFF.

The chain joins TRBV5-8 to TRBJ2-1, with D uncertain. This CDR3 is built from 15 residues. The V gene lost 0 bases and the J gene lost 1 base, with 8 bases spanning the gap. Germline V gene lookup returns CDR1 SGHTS and CDR2 YDEGEE. This CDR3 reads CASSLEGRSYNEQFF. The DNA of the CDR3 is TGTGCCAGCAGCTTGGAGGGAAGGTCCTACAATGAGCAGTTCTTC.